The T cell receptor beta chain under discussion was sequenced for a study of T cells in localized non-small cell lung cancer. Study-wide results and limits: When the top 100 tumor clones were examined, a median about 60 of them also appeared in the adjacent lung, which was paired and uninvolved.

This clone was seen once. Its antigen is unknown. The data were produced by immunoSEQ multiplex PCR, yet TCRdb's version contains in-frame clones alone and is incomplete. The repertoire consists of around 70,000 clones, with approximately 88% occurring once and the leading ten covering 1.3%. The CDR3 is made up of 13 amino acids. CDR1 SGHTA and CDR2 FQGNSA come from the germline V gene. The trim removed 4 bases at V and 2 bases at J, leaving 1 base unmatched. The source material was peripheral blood, sampled before any cancer treatment. The V call is TRBV7-2, the J call TRBJ1-2, with 7 bases aligning to TRBD1. The source is a female donor at least 60 years old with stage I lung adenocarcinoma. CDR3 nucleotide sequence: TGTGCCAGCAGCTCGGGACAGAACTATGGCTACACCTTC. Translating gives CASSSGQNYGYTF.